Listed below are T cell receptor beta chains from one sample, sequenced in a study of T cells expressing NK-cell markers. TCRdb re-called the 5' RACE reads; every CDR3 protein appears as one record, without DNA. Its table lists roughly 160,000 distinct CDR3 sequences. The specimen sequenced was blood T cells: a sorted CD56 or NKG2C T cell subset, CD4+ or CD8+ T cells, or bulk PBMC T cells (not recorded which). These TCRs come from a woman aged 18 to 75 in good health. Each CDR3 is given with its conserved first and last residue.

j_call v_call cdr3_aa
TRBJ2-7 TRBV24-1 CATSDAGSYEQYF
TRBJ1-1 TRBV6-1 CASSRTYSSEAFF
TRBJ2-1 TRBV7-2 CASSLGALGGNEQFF
TRBJ2-7 TRBV6-1 CASRGLAGTFGYEQYF
TRBJ2-7 TRBV4-2 CASSQGDRGAYEQYF
TRBJ2-7 TRBV21-1 CASRPGQGLVSYEQYF
TRBJ2-1 TRBV4-2 CASSQEVGTSSNEQFF
TRBJ1-2 TRBV12-3/TRBV12-4 CASSLSRVGGYTF
TRBJ1-5 TRBV20-1 CSGGQGSNQPQHF
TRBJ2-5 TRBV10-3 CASAPGARETQYF
TRBJ2-2 TRBV4-1 CASRPVEGALGTGELFF
TRBJ1-2 TRBV2 CASSLMDRDLYGYTF
TRBJ1-1 TRBV29-1 CSVVLPGNTEAFF
TRBJ2-3 TRBV20-1 CSARGPAPKADTQYF
TRBJ1-4 TRBV20-1 CSARKTGQTNEKLFF
TRBJ2-2 TRBV18 CASSPPETTGELFF
TRBJ2-1 TRBV29-1 CSVRSLPGLAGAYNEQFF
TRBJ2-4 TRBV3-1 CASSQLQGGLAKNIQYF
TRBJ2-7 TRBV12-3/TRBV12-4 CASSLSGLVVQYF
TRBJ1-1 TRBV12-3/TRBV12-4 CASSSSDRGAEAFF
TRBJ2-3 TRBV30 CAWSRELGDTDTQYF
TRBJ1-2 TRBV5-1 CASSLEAGVGYTF
TRBJ2-3 TRBV7-6 CASSATSGSPTDTQYF
TRBJ2-7 TRBV6-5 CASSYRDSIGEQYF
TRBJ2-1 TRBV7-2 CASSLQRGNEQFF
TRBJ1-6 TRBV25-1 CASSDSGFWGSYNSPLHF
TRBJ1-2 TRBV4-1 CASSQETGAGYTF
TRBJ2-2 TRBV10-3 CAISESERKNTGELFF
TRBJ2-5 TRBV20-1 CSATKQGDFIETQYF
TRBJ2-5 TRBV12-3/TRBV12-4 CASRDTDRGLETQYF
TRBJ1-2 TRBV28 CASSLAQGNYNYGYTF
TRBJ1-2 TRBV28 CASSLGGQGLYGYTF
TRBJ2-7 TRBV7-2 CASSQTSGSSYEQYF
TRBJ1-5 TRBV2 CASLSTRGGGQPQHF
TRBJ1-2 TRBV9 CASSVEQGLVYTF
TRBJ2-7 TRBV5-5 CASSERTLSSYEQYF
TRBJ1-2 TRBV20-1 CSARSGGRYGYTF
TRBJ2-5 TRBV6-1 CASSDSLAETQYF
TRBJ2-7 TRBV24-1 CATIGSSPYYEQYF
TRBJ1-1 TRBV19 CASSILGTTEAFF
TRBJ2-1 TRBV6-1 CASSQGTSPSEYNEQFF
TRBJ2-1 TRBV7-3 CASSYRHARLAFSSYNEQFF
TRBJ2-3 TRBV5-1 CASISEGTDTQYF
TRBJ1-5 TRBV7-3 CASSLFSGGVGGNQPQHF